This T cell receptor (beta chain) was captured by sequencing in a study of T cell responses to AZD1222 COVID-19 vaccine. Points from the study as a whole: Breadth and depth of Spike-specific TCRs rose after two AZD1222 doses.

Of note for this clone: As yet, its antigen is unknown.

Trimming left V 5 bases short and J 4 bases short, with 14 bases between. Germline assignment: CDR1 SEHNR and CDR2 FQNEAQ (reference sequence). The CDR3 has 15 residues. Measured with immunoSEQ multiplex PCR; TCRdb has only the in-frame clones, and not every one. The profile shows around 44,000 clones, approximately 86% of them singletons. Sequencing used peripheral blood, obtained 28 days after the second AZD1222 dose. The sequence came from an adult who received the AZD1222 COVID-19 vaccine. This chain uses TRBV7-9 with TRBJ2-2; D is uncertain. The CDR3 reads CASSPRYDSTGELFF. For the CDR3, the DNA is TGTGCCAGCAGCCCCAGATACGACTCCACCGGGGAGCTGTTTTTT.